These 6 T cell receptor beta chains originate from one sample sequenced in a study of PD-1 blockade in classical Hodgkin lymphoma. TCRdb's copy holds only in-frame clones and misses some; the assay was immunoSEQ multiplex PCR. The repertoire includes about 84,000 clones, about nine tenths of them detected once, and approximately 22% sits in the top ten. Brentuximab vedotin exposure varied among the patients, all of whom had relapsed after autologous stem cell transplantation. The sequenced sample was peripheral blood mononuclear cells (PBMCs), obtained at baseline. Receptors were obtained from a human donor with classical Hodgkin lymphoma.

CDR3 residues: CASSIGEGQGYQPQHF. The CDR3 DNA sequence: TGTGCCAGTAGTATAGGGGAGGGACAGGGGTATCAGCCCCAGCATTTT. The V and J genes are TRBV19 and TRBJ1-5; TRBD1 aligns across 10 bases. Germline CDR1 reads LNHDA; CDR2 reads SQIVND (reference sequence). This CDR3 contains 16 residues. Trimming removed 1 base from V and 5 bases from J; junction bases left unmatched: 5.

The rearrangement joins TRBV6-5 to TRBJ2-7, with D possibly matching TRBD1 (5 bases). Trimming removed 0 bases at V and 7 bases at J, with 16 bases between. The CDR3 loop spans 15 amino acids. Germline V lookup: CDR1 MNHEY, CDR2 SVGAGI. Written as DNA, the CDR3 is TGTGCCAGCAGTTACTCGACAGCCCGGGTTCAGGAGCAGTACTTC. Protein product: CASSYSTARVQEQYF.

The rearrangement links TRBV28 to TRBJ2-3; TRBD2 matches at 7 bases. In germline, CDR1 is MDHEN, CDR2 SYDVKM. V gave up 3 bases and J gave up 0 bases; unmatched junction bases: 6. This CDR3 contains 16 residues. The chain's CDR3 is CASSFRREVSTDTQYF. The DNA for the CDR3 is TGTGCCAGCAGTTTTCGACGGGAGGTTAGCACAGATACGCAGTATTTT.

The chain uses TRBV5-6 and TRBJ2-7, with D perhaps matching TRBD1 or TRBD2 (5 bases each). Trimming left V 4 bases short and J 1 base short, with 21 bases between. From germline, CDR1 is SGHDT and CDR2 YYEEEE. CDR3 length: 17 residues. This chain's CDR3 is CASSPLVEQEGSYEQYF. In DNA, the CDR3 is TGTGCCAGCAGCCCCCTCGTAGAACAAGAGGGGTCCTACGAGCAGTACTTC.

The J gene is TRBJ1-1, the V gene TRBV12-5; D unclear. Germline V CDR1 and CDR2: LGHNT, FRNRAP. This CDR3 is 14 amino acids long. V was pared by 4 bases and J by 0 bases, with 9 bases between. The CDR3 loop is CASGSGGLNTEAFF. Here the CDR3 DNA reads TGTGCTAGTGGTTCCGGAGGGTTGAACACTGAAGCTTTCTTT.

The rearrangement joins TRBV4-1 to TRBJ1-2, with D perhaps matching TRBD1 (5 bases). Germline V gene lookup returns CDR1 MGHRA and CDR2 YSYEKL. The V gene lost 5 bases and the J gene lost 2 bases, with 9 bases spanning the gap. There are 13 residues in the CDR3. CDR3 in amino acids: CASSGGVNYGYTF. The DNA for the CDR3 is TGCGCCAGCAGCGGGGGAGTGAACTATGGCTACACCTTC.